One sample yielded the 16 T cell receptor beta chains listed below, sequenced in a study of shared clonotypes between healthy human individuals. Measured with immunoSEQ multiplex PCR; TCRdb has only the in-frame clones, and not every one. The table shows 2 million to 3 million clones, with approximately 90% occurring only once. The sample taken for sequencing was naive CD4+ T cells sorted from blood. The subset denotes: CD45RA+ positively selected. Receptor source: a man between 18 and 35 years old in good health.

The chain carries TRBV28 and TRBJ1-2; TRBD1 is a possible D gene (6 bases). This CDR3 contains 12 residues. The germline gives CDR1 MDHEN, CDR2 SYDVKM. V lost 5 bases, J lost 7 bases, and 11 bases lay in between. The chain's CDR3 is CASSSRGVGYTF. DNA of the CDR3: TGTGCCAGCAGTAGCAGGGGTGTTGGCTACACCTTC.

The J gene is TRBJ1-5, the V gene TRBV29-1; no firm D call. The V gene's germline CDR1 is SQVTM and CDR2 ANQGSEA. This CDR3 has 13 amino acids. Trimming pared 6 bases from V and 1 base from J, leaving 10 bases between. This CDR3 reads CSVADGSNQPQHF. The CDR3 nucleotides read TGCAGCGTCGCAGATGGAAGCAATCAGCCCCAGCATTTT.

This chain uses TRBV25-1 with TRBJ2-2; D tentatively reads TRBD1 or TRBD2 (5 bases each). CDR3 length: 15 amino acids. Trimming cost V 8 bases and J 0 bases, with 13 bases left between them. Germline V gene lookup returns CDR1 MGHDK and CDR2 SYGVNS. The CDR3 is CASRPGQANTGELFF. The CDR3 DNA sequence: TGTGCCAGCCGGCCGGGGCAGGCGAACACCGGGGAGCTGTTTTTT. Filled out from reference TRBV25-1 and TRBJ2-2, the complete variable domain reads EADIYQTPRYLVIGTGKKITLECSQTMGHDKMYWYQQDPGMELHLIHYSYGVNSTEKGDLSSESTVSRIRTEHFPLTLESARPSHTSQYLCASRPGQANTGELFFGEGSRLTVL.

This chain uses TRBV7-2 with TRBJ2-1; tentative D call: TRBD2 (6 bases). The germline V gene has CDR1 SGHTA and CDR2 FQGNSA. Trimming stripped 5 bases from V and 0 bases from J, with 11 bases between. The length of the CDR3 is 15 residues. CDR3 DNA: TGTGCCAGCAGCCCTAGCGAGATCTCCTACAATGAGCAGTTCTTC. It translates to CASSPSEISYNEQFF.

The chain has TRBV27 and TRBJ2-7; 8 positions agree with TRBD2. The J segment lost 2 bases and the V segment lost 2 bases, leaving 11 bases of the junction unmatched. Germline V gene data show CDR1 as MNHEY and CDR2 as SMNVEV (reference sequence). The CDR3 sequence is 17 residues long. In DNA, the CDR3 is TGTGCCAGCAGTTTAAACCGGGGGGGCGGGCGACCCTACGAGCAGTACTTC. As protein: CASSLNRGGGRPYEQYF.

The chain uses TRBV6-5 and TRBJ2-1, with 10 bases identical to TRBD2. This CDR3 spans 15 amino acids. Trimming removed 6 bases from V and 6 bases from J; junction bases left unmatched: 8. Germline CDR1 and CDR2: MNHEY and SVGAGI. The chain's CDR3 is CASSPGLADSNEQFF. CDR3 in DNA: TGTGCCAGCAGCCCTGGACTAGCGGATTCCAATGAGCAGTTCTTC.

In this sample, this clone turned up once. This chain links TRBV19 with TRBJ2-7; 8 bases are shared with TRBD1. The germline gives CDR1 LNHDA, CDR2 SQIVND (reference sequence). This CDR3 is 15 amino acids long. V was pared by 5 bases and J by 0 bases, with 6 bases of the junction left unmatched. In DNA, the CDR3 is TGTGCCAGTAGTGTCACGACAGGGGCCTCCTACGAGCAGTACTTC. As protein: CASSVTTGASYEQYF.

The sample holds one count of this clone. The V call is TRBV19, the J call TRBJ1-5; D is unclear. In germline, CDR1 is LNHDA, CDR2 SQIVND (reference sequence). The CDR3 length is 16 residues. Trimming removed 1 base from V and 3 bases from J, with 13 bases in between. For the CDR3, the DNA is TGTGCCAGTAGTATAGCCCGGGGTTTTTCCAATCAGCCCCAGCATTTT. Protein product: CASSIARGFSNQPQHF. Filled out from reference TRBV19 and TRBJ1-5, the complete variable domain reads DGGITQSPKYLFRKEGQNVTLSCEQNLNHDAMYWYRQDPGQGLRLIYYSQIVNDFQKGDIAEGYSVSREKKESFPLTVTSAQKNPTAFYLCASSIARGFSNQPQHFGDGTRLSIL.

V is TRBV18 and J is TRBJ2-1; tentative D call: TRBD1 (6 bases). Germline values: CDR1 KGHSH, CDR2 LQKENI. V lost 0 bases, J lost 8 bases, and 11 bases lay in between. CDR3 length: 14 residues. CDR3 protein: CASSPPTGPHEQFF. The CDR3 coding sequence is TGTGCCAGCTCACCACCTACAGGGCCCCATGAGCAGTTCTTC.

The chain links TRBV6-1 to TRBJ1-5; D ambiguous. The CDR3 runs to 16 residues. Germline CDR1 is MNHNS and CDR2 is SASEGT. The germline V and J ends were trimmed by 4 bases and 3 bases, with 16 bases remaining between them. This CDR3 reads CASSGAGAINNQPQHF. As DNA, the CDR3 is TGTGCCAGCAGTGGGGCCGGCGCCATTAACAATCAGCCCCAGCATTTT.

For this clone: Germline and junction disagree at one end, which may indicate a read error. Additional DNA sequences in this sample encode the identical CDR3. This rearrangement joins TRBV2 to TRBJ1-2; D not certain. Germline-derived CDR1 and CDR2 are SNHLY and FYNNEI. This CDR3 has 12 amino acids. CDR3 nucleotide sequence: TGTGCCAGCAGTGATGCAGGTTTTGGCTACACCTTT. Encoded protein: CASSDAGFGYTF. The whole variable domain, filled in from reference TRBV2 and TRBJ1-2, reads EPEVTQTPSHQVTQMGQEVILRCVPISNHLYFYWYRQILGQKVEFLVSFYNNEISEKSEIFDDQFSVERPDGSNFTLKIRSTKLEDSAMYFCASSDAGFGYTFGSGTRLTVV.

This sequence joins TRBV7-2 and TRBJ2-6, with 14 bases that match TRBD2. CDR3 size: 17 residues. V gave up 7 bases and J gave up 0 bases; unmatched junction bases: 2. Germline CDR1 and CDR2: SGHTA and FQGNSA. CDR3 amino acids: CASTGTSGGSGANVLTF. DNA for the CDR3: TGTGCCAGCACCGGGACTAGCGGGGGCTCTGGGGCCAACGTCCTGACTTTC.

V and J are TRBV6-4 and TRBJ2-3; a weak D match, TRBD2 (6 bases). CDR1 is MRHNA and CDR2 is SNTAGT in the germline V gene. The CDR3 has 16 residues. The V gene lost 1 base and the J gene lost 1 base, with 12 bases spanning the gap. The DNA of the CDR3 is TGTGCCAGCAGTGACTTTCCGGGCGGGGGCACAGATACGCAGTATTTT. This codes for CASSDFPGGGTDTQYF.

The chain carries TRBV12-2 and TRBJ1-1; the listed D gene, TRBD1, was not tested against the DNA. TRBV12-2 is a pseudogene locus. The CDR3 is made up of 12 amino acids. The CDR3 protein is CASRYEGGEAFF. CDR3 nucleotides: TGTGCAAGTCGATACGAAGGGGGTGAAGCTTTCTTT.

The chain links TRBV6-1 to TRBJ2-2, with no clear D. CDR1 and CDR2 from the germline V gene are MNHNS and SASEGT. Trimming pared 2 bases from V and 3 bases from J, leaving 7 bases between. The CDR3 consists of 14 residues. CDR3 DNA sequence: TGTGCCAGCAGTGAATGGCAGTACACCGGGGAGCTGTTTTTT. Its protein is CASSEWQYTGELFF.

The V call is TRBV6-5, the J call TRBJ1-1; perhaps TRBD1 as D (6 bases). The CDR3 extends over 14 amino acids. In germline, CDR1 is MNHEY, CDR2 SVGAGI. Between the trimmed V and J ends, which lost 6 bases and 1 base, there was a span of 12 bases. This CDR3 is CASSLGGWNTEAFF. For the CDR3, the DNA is TGTGCCAGCAGCCTTGGGGGCTGGAACACTGAAGCTTTCTTT.